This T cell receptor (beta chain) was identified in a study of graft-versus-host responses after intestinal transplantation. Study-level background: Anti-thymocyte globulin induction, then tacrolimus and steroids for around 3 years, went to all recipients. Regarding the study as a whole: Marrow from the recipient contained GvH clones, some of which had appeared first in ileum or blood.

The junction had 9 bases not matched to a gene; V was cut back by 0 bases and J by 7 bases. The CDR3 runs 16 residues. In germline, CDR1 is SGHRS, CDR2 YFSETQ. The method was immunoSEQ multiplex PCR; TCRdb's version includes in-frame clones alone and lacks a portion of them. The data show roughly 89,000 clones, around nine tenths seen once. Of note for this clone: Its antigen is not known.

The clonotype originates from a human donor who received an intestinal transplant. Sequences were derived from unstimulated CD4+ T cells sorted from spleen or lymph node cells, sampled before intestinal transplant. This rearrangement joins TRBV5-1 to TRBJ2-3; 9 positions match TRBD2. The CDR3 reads CASSLALSGSANTQYF. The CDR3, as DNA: TGCGCCAGCAGCTTGGCGCTTAGCGGGAGTGCGAATACGCAGTATTTT.